Below are 28 T cell receptor beta chains sequenced from a single sample in a study of blood T cell repertoires in COVID-19. Measured with immunoSEQ multiplex PCR; TCRdb has only the in-frame clones, and not every one. The sample records roughly 400,000 clones, roughly 84% being singletons. Sample: PBMCs or T cells enriched from blood (not recorded which). These TCRs come from a woman between 18 and 29 years old who had been exposed to COVID-19.

The chain joins TRBV6-5 to TRBJ2-2, with TRBD1 identical over 7 bases. Trimming cost V 10 bases and J 2 bases; bases outside gene matches: 10. CDR1 is MNHEY, CDR2 SVGAGI, per germline. The CDR3 length is 15 residues. CDR3 region: CATTHRGINTGELFF. The CDR3 DNA is TGTGCCACAACCCACAGGGGCATTAACACCGGGGAGCTGTTTTTT.

This chain links TRBV28 with TRBJ2-1; TRBD1 might be the D (5 bases). Trimming removed 3 bases from V and 7 bases from J, with 10 bases in between. Germline loops: CDR1 MDHEN, CDR2 SYDVKM. The CDR3 covers 13 residues. The chain's CDR3 is CASSFTTANEQFF. CDR3 DNA sequence: TGTGCCAGCAGTTTTACGACAGCTAATGAGCAGTTCTTC.

The V gene is TRBV5-4, the J gene TRBJ1-6; tentatively, D is TRBD1 (5 bases). CDR1 is SGHNT and CDR2 is YYREEE in the germline V gene (reference sequence). The V end was cut by 2 bases, the J end by 2 bases, with 8 bases between. The CDR3 totals 15 residues. The CDR3 DNA follows: TGTGCCAGCAGCTTTCTGGACACCTATAATTCACCCCTCCACTTT. It yields the protein CASSFLDTYNSPLHF.

The chain combines TRBV3-1 (or the pseudogene TRBV3-2) with TRBJ1-6, with a possible D match to TRBD1 (5 bases). The germline V gene has CDR1 LGHDT and CDR2 YNNKEL (reference sequence). Trimming took 4 bases from V and 2 from J, leaving 18 bases between them. CDR3 length equals 18 residues. CDR3 DNA sequence: TGTGCCAGCAGCCGGAAGTACTACGAGGACACCTATAATTCACCCCTCCACTTT. Encoded protein: CASSRKYYEDTYNSPLHF.

V usage is TRBV27 and J usage is TRBJ2-3, with 9 bases fitting TRBD2. V lost 2 bases to trimming and J lost 2 bases; unmatched junction nucleotides: 8. This CDR3 has 17 residues. Germline V gene data show CDR1 as MNHEY and CDR2 as SMNVEV (reference sequence). CDR3 coding DNA: TGTGCCAGCAGTTTAAGGGGGCTAGCGGGGACCACAGATACGCAGTATTTT. It translates to CASSLRGLAGTTDTQYF.

The chain's CDR3 is CASSKNSGGASKYF. The CDR3 coding sequence is TGTGCCAGCAGCAAAAATAGCGGGGGGGCCTCAAAATATTTT. This chain links TRBV7-9 with TRBJ2-3; 11 bases are shared with TRBD2. The CDR3 length is 14 residues. Unmatched junction bases numbered 13, after V lost 5 bases and J lost 15 bases. CDR1 is SEHNR and CDR2 is FQNEAQ in the germline V gene (reference sequence).

The DNA for the CDR3 is TGCGCCAGCAGCCAAGTCCCACTAGCGGGGGGGCCCGGGGAGCTGTTTTTT. Amino acids: CASSQVPLAGGPGELFF. This chain links TRBV4-1 with TRBJ2-2; 13 positions agree with TRBD2. Trimming took 1 base from V and 6 from J; bases not matched to a gene: 5. This CDR3 contains 17 residues. CDR1 MGHRA and CDR2 YSYEKL come from the germline V gene.

A single count supports this clone. V is TRBV28 and J is TRBJ1-2, with D possibly being TRBD1 (6 bases). The V gene lost 10 bases and the J gene lost 4 bases, with 16 bases spanning the gap. The CDR3 is made up of 13 amino acids. Looked up from germline, CDR1 is MDHEN and CDR2 is SYDVKM. The chain's CDR3 is CAIWGGDTYGYTF. CDR3 DNA: TGTGCCATATGGGGAGGGGACACCTATGGCTACACCTTC.

This clone occurred a few times. This chain connects TRBV28 to TRBJ1-4; 7 nucleotides match TRBD1. Trimming removed 4 bases from V and 12 bases from J; junction bases left unmatched: 14. Germline-derived CDR1 and CDR2 are MDHEN and SYDVKM. This CDR3 has 15 residues. The DNA of the CDR3 is TGTGCCAGCAGTTCGGCCGGGACAGAACTGAAGGAACTGTTTTTT. Its protein is CASSSAGTELKELFF. Using reference TRBV28 and TRBJ1-4 for the parts outside the CDR3, the full variable domain is DVKVTQSSRYLVKRTGEKVFLECVQDMDHENMFWYRQDPGLGLRLIYFSYDVKMKEKGDIPEGYSVSREKKERFSLILESASTNQTSMYLCASSSAGTELKELFFGSGTQLSVL.

This clone came up once. This chain joins TRBV9 and TRBJ2-3, with 7 bases matching TRBD2. The J segment lost 6 bases and the V segment lost 0 bases, leaving 7 bases of the junction unmatched. The germline V gene encodes CDR1 SGDLS and CDR2 YYNGEE. There are 15 residues in the CDR3. This chain's CDR3 is CASSVDAGDIDTQYF. The CDR3, as DNA: TGTGCCAGCAGCGTAGACGCGGGGGATATTGATACGCAGTATTTT.

J is TRBJ1-4 and V is TRBV21-1. TRBV21-1 corresponds to a pseudogene. The CDR3 is made up of 17 amino acids. In DNA form, the CDR3 reads TGTGCCAGCAACCACTTGGGGGACGGGCGGGATAAGGAAAAACTGTTTTTT. It yields the protein CASNHLGDGRDKEKLFF.

This sequence joins TRBV30 and TRBJ1-2; D gene unclear. Germline V CDR1 and CDR2: GTSNPN, SVGIG (reference sequence). This CDR3 is 14 amino acids long. V lost 0 bases to trimming and J lost 6 bases, with 14 bases between them. This chain's CDR3 is CAWSVLGLLDGYTF. Here the CDR3 DNA reads TGTGCCTGGAGTGTACTAGGACTTCTGGATGGCTACACCTTC.

Points on this clone: This same CDR3 is encoded by further DNA sequences in the sample. V and J are TRBV28 and TRBJ1-5, with TRBD1 matching over 9 bases. The V gene end was trimmed by 5 bases and the J gene end by 2 bases; junction bases not matched to a gene: 7. This CDR3 is 16 amino acids long. Germline CDR1 and CDR2: MDHEN and SYDVKM. The CDR3 loop is CASSPPTGGGNQPQHF. The CDR3 nucleotides read TGTGCCAGCAGTCCACCGACAGGGGGTGGCAATCAGCCCCAGCATTTT.

In this sample, this clone turned up once. The rearrangement uses TRBV4-3 and TRBJ2-2; TRBD2 agrees at 7 bases. CDR1 is LGHNA and CDR2 is YSLEER in the germline V gene. The CDR3 covers 16 residues. The J segment lost 5 bases and the V segment lost 0 bases, leaving 6 bases of the junction unmatched. CDR3 nucleotides: TGCGCCAGCAGCCAAGATACAGCGGGGTTAACCGGGGAGCTGTTTTTT. Residues: CASSQDTAGLTGELFF.

The chain carries TRBV19 and TRBJ2-7; TRBD2 aligns across 12 bases. Per germline, CDR1 LNHDA and CDR2 SQIVND (reference sequence). Trimming removed 3 bases from V and 5 bases from J; junction bases left unmatched: 5. The CDR3 is 15 amino acids. CDR3 in DNA: TGTGCCAGTAGTATCCGGACTAGCGGGATCAACGAGCAGTACTTC. The encoded protein is CASSIRTSGINEQYF.

This chain uses TRBV6-5 with TRBJ1-1; D unclear. This CDR3 region has 15 residues. V was shortened by 5 bases and J by 0 bases, with 13 bases between the two germline ends. Per germline, CDR1 MNHEY and CDR2 SVGAGI. Here the CDR3 reads CASSNPPGMNTEAFF. The DNA of the CDR3 is TGTGCCAGCAGTAACCCGCCAGGTATGAACACTGAAGCTTTCTTT.

This clone was picked up one time. This chain joins TRBV5-6 and TRBJ1-3; D might be TRBD1 (6 bases). Germline CDR1 is SGHDT and CDR2 is YYEEEE. Trimming stripped 4 bases from V and 5 bases from J, with 16 bases between. This CDR3 comprises 15 residues. The CDR3 DNA reads TGTGCCAGCAGCGTACGGACAGCCGGAAGAAACACCATATATTTT. Residues: CASSVRTAGRNTIYF.

The V gene is TRBV12-3 or TRBV12-4, the J gene TRBJ1-1; D gene uncertain. Trimming pared 3 bases from V and 4 bases from J, leaving 6 bases between. This CDR3 spans 12 amino acids. The CDR3 coding sequence is TGTGCCAGCAGTTTTCGAGTCACTGAAGCTTTCTTT. This gives the protein CASSFRVTEAFF.

The chain uses TRBV14 and TRBJ1-5; 8 bases align to TRBD1. This CDR3 has 16 amino acids. CDR1 is SGHDN, CDR2 FVKESK, per germline. With V trimmed by 4 bases and J by 5 bases, 10 bases remained unmatched. The CDR3 is CASSLGTGEEDQPQHF. The CDR3 region has the DNA TGTGCCAGCAGCCTAGGGACAGGCGAGGAGGATCAGCCCCAGCATTTT.

V gene TRBV11-3 combines with J gene TRBJ1-6; no clear D gene. Between the trimmed V and J ends, which lost 0 bases and 9 bases, there was a span of 9 bases. CDR3 length: 14 amino acids. Germline V lookup: CDR1 SGHNT, CDR2 YENEEA. Written as DNA, the CDR3 is TGTGCCAGCAGCTTAGATGTGGGGAGTTCACCCCTCCACTTT. It is translated as CASSLDVGSSPLHF.

The chain has TRBV11-2 and TRBJ1-6, with TRBD1 matching 10 bases. The germline V gene encodes CDR1 SGHAT and CDR2 FQNNGV. The J segment lost 7 bases and the V segment lost 6 bases, leaving 6 bases of the junction unmatched. The CDR3 is 15 amino acids. The DNA of the CDR3 is TGTGCCAGCAGTAGAGACAGGGGGCGAAATTCACCCCTCCACTTT. Translating it yields CASSRDRGRNSPLHF. The variable domain in full, with the rest retrieved from reference TRBV11-2 and TRBJ1-6, is EAGVAQSPRYKIIEKRQSVAFWCNPISGHATLYWYQQILGQGPKLLIQFQNNGVVDDSQLPKDRFSAERLKGVDSTLKIQPAKLEDSAVYLCASSRDRGRNSPLHFGNGTRLTVT.

J is TRBJ1-4 and V is TRBV15; TRBD1 matches at 7 bases. Germline CDR1 is LNHNV and CDR2 is YYDKDF (reference sequence). The CDR3 is 12 residues long. Trimming at V came to 5 bases and at J to 14 bases, leaving 8 bases not matched to a gene. CDR3 in amino acids: CATSASGGRLFF. The CDR3, as DNA: TGTGCCACCAGCGCTTCAGGGGGAAGGCTGTTTTTT.

The rearrangement joins TRBV30 to TRBJ2-3; 11 nucleotides line up with TRBD2. The CDR3 is made up of 14 amino acids. Germline values: CDR1 GTSNPN, CDR2 SVGIG (reference sequence). Trimming cost V 8 bases and J 3 bases; bases outside gene matches: 7. The CDR3 region has the DNA TGTGCCGCAAGCGCTAGCGGGGGGACAGATACGCAGTATTTT. Residues: CAASASGGTDTQYF.

The chain couples TRBV7-8 to TRBJ1-1; D is unclear. The CDR3 consists of 14 residues. Trimming pared 5 bases from V and 6 bases from J, leaving 16 bases between. The germline V gene encodes CDR1 SGHVS and CDR2 FQNEAQ. The CDR3 reads CASSHKSYEAEAFF. CDR3 DNA: TGTGCCAGCAGCCATAAGTCCTACGAGGCTGAAGCTTTCTTT.

The chain joins TRBV5-4 to TRBJ2-1; 8 nucleotides match TRBD2. The trim removed 0 bases at V and 3 bases at J, leaving 2 bases unmatched. The CDR3 runs to 15 residues. Germline-derived CDR1 and CDR2 are SGHNT and YYREEE (reference sequence). CDR3 region: CASSLGLANYNEQFF. CDR3 sequence (DNA): TGTGCCAGCAGCTTGGGACTAGCGAACTACAATGAGCAGTTCTTC.

The sample holds one count of this clone. The CDR3 sequence is CASSLARDTDTQYF. CDR3 nucleotides: TGCGCCAGCAGCTTGGCCAGGGACACAGATACGCAGTATTTT. The rearrangement uses TRBV5-1 and TRBJ2-3; D might be TRBD1 (5 bases). Germline V gene lookup returns CDR1 SGHRS and CDR2 YFSETQ. The CDR3 is 14 residues long. V was trimmed by 0 bases and J by 2 bases, leaving 7 bases between them.

The V gene is TRBV5-1, the J gene TRBJ2-7, with 7 bases aligning to TRBD1. V was clipped by 5 bases and J by 0 bases; unmatched bases: 5. The germline V gene encodes CDR1 SGHRS and CDR2 YFSETQ. The CDR3 loop spans 14 amino acids. The CDR3 nucleotides read TGCGCCAGCAGGACCGGGACAGCCTCCTACGAGCAGTACTTC. Its translation is CASRTGTASYEQYF. The full variable domain, completed using reference TRBV5-1 and TRBJ2-7, is KAGVTQTPRYLIKTRGQQVTLSCSPISGHRSVSWYQQTPGQGLQFLFEYFSETQRNKGNFPGRFSGRQFSNSRSEMNVSTLELGDSALYLCASRTGTASYEQYFGPGTRLTVT.

The chain combines TRBV5-1 with TRBJ2-7; tentatively, D is TRBD1 (7 bases). The CDR3 has 13 residues. V was cut by 3 bases and J by 3 bases, with 10 bases left in between. The germline gives CDR1 SGHRS, CDR2 YFSETQ. In nucleotides, the CDR3 is TGCGCCAGCAGCTGGCGGGACAGCTACGAGCAGTACTTC. Translating it yields CASSWRDSYEQYF.